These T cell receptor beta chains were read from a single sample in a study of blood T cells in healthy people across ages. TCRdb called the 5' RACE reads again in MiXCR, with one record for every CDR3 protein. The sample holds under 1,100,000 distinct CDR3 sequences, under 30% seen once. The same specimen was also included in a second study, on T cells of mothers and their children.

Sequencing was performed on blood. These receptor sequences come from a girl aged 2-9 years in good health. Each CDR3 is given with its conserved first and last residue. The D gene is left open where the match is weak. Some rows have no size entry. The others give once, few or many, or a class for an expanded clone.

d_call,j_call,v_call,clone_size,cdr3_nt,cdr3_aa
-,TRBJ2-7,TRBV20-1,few,TGCAGTGCTAGATCTCGGGGAAGCTACGAGCAGTACTTC,CSARSRGSYEQYF
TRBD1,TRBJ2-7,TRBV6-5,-,TGTGCCAGCAGTTACTACGGGACAGGGTCTGTATCCTACGAGCAGTACTTC,CASSYYGTGSVSYEQYF
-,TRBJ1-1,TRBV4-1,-,TGCGCCAGCAGCCAGTCTGGGGTGAACACTGAAGCTTTCTTT,CASSQSGVNTEAFF
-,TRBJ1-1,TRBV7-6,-,TGTGCCAGCAGCTTAGCGGGAAGGACCACTGAAGCTTTCTTT,CASSLAGRTTEAFF
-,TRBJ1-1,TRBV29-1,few,TGCAGCGTGCAGACAGACTTAATGGGCACTGAAGCTTTCTTT,CSVQTDLMGTEAFF
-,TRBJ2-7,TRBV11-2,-,TGTGCCAGCTGGGGAGGGGGCTACGAGCAGTACTTC,CASWGGGYEQYF
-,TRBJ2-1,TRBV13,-,TGTGCCAGCAGCCTCCCTGACCTGGCTGCCCGGGGCGACAATGAGCAGTTCTTC,CASSLPDLAARGDNEQFF
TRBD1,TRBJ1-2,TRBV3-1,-,TGTGCCAGCAGCCGGAACCCGGGACAGACTGATGGCTACACCTTC,CASSRNPGQTDGYTF
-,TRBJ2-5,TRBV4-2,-,TGTGCCAGCAGCCAAGTTTATCTCCGGGGGAGAGAGGCCCAGTACTTC,CASSQVYLRGREAQYF
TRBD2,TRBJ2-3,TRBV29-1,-,TGCAGCGTTGACGATGGGCGGGAGGAAACAGATACGCAGTATTTT,CSVDDGREETDTQYF
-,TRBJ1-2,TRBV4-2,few,TGTGCCAGCAGCCAAGAACCTCGTGGCTACACCTTC,CASSQEPRGYTF
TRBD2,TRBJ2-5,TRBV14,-,TGTGCCAGCAGCCCACGCCTAGCGGGGGGGCAAGAGCAGTACTTC,CASSPRLAGGQEQYF
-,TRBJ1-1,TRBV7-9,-,TGTGCCAGCAGGGCACAGGAGCCTGAAGCTTTCTTT,CASRAQEPEAFF
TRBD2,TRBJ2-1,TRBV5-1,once,TGCGCCAGCAGGCGCGAAGCGGGGATTGAGCAGTTCTTC,CASRREAGIEQFF
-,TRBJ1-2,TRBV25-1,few,TGTGCCAGCAGTGAATATTATGGGACCACGCATGGCTACACCTTC,CASSEYYGTTHGYTF
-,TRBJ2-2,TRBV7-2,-,TGTGCCAGCAGCCAGATCCCCACCGGGGAGCTGTTTTTT,CASSQIPTGELFF
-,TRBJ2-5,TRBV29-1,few,TGCAGCGGGGGGGGCCGATTACAAGAGACCCAGTACTTC,CSGGGRLQETQYF
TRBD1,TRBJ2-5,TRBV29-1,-,TGCAGCGTTGACCGGACAGGGGAGACCCAGTACTTC,CSVDRTGETQYF
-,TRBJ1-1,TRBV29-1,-,TGCAGCGTCCAAGTTGTATTCGGCACTGAAGCTTTCTTT,CSVQVVFGTEAFF
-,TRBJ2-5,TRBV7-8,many,TGTGCCAGCAGCCCAGTCGGAGAGGTCGGGGAGACCCAGTACTTC,CASSPVGEVGETQYF
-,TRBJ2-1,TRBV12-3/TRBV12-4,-,TGTGCCAGCAGTTTTTCTCTAACGGTCCGGTTCTTC,CASSFSLTVRFF
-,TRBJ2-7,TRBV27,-,TGTGCCAGCAGTTATATGAGTAGGGCAGGATCCTACGAGCAGTACTTC,CASSYMSRAGSYEQYF
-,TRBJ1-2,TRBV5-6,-,TGTGCCAGCAGCTTGTACGAGGACGGCTACACCTTC,CASSLYEDGYTF
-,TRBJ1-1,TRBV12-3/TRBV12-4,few,TGTGCCAGCAGTTTTAGGGGAATAGGAACTGAAGCTTTCTTT,CASSFRGIGTEAFF
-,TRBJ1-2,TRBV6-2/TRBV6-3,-,TGTGCCAGCAGCCGAAGCCAGGACGGCTACACCTTC,CASSRSQDGYTF
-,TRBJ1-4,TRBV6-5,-,TGTGCCAGCAGTTACTCGTTTTTACGGAGAAATGAAAAACTGTTTTTT,CASSYSFLRRNEKLFF
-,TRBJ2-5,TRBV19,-,TGTGCCAGTACCGATGGGGCGACTACGGAGACCCAGTACTTC,CASTDGATTETQYF
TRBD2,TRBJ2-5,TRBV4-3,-,TGCGCCAGCAGCCAAGTGAGGCGGGGGTGGGAGACCCAGTACTTC,CASSQVRRGWETQYF
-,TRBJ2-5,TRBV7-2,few,TGTGCCAGCAGCTTACCCAGTTCGAGTTCGCAAGAGACCCAGTACTTC,CASSLPSSSSQETQYF
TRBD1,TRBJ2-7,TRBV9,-,TGTGCCAGCAGCGTATTGACAGGGGGCGAGCAGTACTTC,CASSVLTGGEQYF
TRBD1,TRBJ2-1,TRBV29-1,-,TGCAGCGTTGGAGTCCTTGGGACAGAGATTAACAATGAGCAGTTCTTC,CSVGVLGTEINNEQFF
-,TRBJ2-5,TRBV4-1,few,TGCGCCAGCAGCCAAGTTTCGTTGGCAGTTAGTGAGCAGTACTTC,CASSQVSLAVSEQYF
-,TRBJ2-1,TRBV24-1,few,TGTGCCACCGGAGCCGGAGGGGAGTACAATGAGCAGTTCTTC,CATGAGGEYNEQFF
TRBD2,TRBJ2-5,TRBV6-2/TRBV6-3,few,TGTGCCAGCAGTTTCGCTCTGGGGGCTAGCGGGACCTCCTCGAGGGAAGAGGCCCAGTACTTC,CASSFALGASGTSSREEAQYF
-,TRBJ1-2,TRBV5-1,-,TGCGCCAGCAGCTCGGCTGCTCGACAGTCCGCCTATGGCTACACCTTC,CASSSAARQSAYGYTF
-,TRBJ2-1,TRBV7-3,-,TGTGCCAGCAGCCGTACGAGCGACTACAATGAGCAGTTCTTC,CASSRTSDYNEQFF
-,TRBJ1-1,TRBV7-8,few,TGTGCCAGCAGCTTATTTGTACAGATGAACACTGAAGCTTTCTTT,CASSLFVQMNTEAFF
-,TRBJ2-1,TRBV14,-,TGTGCCAGCAGCCAAGATTTTAGTCGGAGAACCTCCTACAATGAGCAGTTCTTC,CASSQDFSRRTSYNEQFF